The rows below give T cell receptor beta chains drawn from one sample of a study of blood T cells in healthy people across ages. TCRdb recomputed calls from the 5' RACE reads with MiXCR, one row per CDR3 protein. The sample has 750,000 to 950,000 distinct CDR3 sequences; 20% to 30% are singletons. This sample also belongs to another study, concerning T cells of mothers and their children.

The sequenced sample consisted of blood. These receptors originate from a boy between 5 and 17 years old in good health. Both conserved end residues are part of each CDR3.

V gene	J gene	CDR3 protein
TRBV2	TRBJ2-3	CASSDGTSGGNTQYF
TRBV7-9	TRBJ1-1	CASSFPAEGHTEAFF
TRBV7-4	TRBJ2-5	CASSLFITQETQYF
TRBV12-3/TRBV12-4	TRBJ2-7	CASSSLTDYEQYF
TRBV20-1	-	CSAVTGGGYNEQFF
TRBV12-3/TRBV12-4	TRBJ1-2	CASSFGRLNYGYTF
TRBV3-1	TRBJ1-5	CASSQDVSAGPQHF
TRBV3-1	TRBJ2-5	CASSQGGSAETQYF
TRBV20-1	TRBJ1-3	CSARDPAGAGGNTIYF
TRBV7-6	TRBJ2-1	CASRPSRGGTYNEQFF
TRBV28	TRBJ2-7	CASVDSSYEQYF
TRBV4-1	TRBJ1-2	CASSQDWAGGGNYGYTF
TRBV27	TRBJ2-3	CASSRRLGPVDTQYF
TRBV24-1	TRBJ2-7	CATGSGAGNEQYF
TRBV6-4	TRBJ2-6	CASSDFSGSGANVLTF
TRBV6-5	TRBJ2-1	CASSYSADNEQFF
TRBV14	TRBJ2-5	CASSQALGQIQETQYF
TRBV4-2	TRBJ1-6	CASSQGTGSSPLHF
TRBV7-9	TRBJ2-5	CASSTTERGLETQYF
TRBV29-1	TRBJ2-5	CSVARTGLLETQYF
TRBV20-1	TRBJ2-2	CSAVVRDRATGELFF